Below are 28 T cell receptor beta chains sequenced from a single sample in a study of blood T cell repertoires in COVID-19. Clones were sequenced by immunoSEQ multiplex PCR, and TCRdb holds only the in-frame ones, with some missing. The sample has around 70,000 clones, 60% to 80% seen once. Sequencing input: peripheral blood. These receptors were collected from a human donor in a cohort sampled during active COVID-19.

The CDR3 reads CASSPAGISYEQYV. Written as DNA, the CDR3 is TGTGCCAGCAGCCCCGCCGGGATCTCCTACGAGCAGTACGTC. The chain carries TRBV3-1 (or the pseudogene TRBV3-2) and TRBJ2-7; a weak D match, TRBD2 (5 bases). The CDR3 has 14 residues. Trimming pared 4 bases from V and 0 bases from J, leaving 10 bases between. Germline values: CDR1 LGHDT, CDR2 YNNKEL (reference sequence).

CDR3 sequence reads: CASSQDLAGEQYV. Here the CDR3 DNA reads TGTGCCAGCAGCCAAGATCTAGCGGGCGAGCAGTACGTC. The chain employs TRBV14 and TRBJ2-7; 8 nucleotides line up with TRBD2. The CDR3 is 13 amino acids. The V gene end was trimmed by 0 bases and the J gene end by 6 bases; junction bases not matched to a gene: 1. Germline assignment: CDR1 SGHDN and CDR2 FVKESK.

This clone was counted once. The rearrangement joins TRBV19 to TRBJ1-2; 10 bases are a match to TRBD1. This CDR3 spans 15 amino acids. CDR1 LNHDA and CDR2 SQIVND come from the germline V gene (reference sequence). The V gene end was trimmed by 5 bases and the J gene end by 1 base; junction bases not matched to a gene: 4. The CDR3 region is CASSAGQGYNYGYTF. The CDR3 DNA reads TGTGCCAGTAGTGCGGGACAGGGGTATAACTATGGCTACACCTTC. Drawing the rest from reference TRBV19 and TRBJ1-2, the complete variable domain is DGGITQSPKYLFRKEGQNVTLSCEQNLNHDAMYWYRQDPGQGLRLIYYSQIVNDFQKGDIAEGYSVSREKKESFPLTVTSAQKNPTAFYLCASSAGQGYNYGYTFGSGTRLTVV.

This clone has just one count. V gene TRBV10-3 combines with J gene TRBJ2-1, with 9 positions matching TRBD2. This CDR3 contains 14 residues. Trimming removed 3 bases from V and 6 bases from J; junction bases left unmatched: 3. Germline CDR1 is ENHRY and CDR2 is SYGVKD. CDR3 sequence (DNA): TGTGCCATCAGTGAAAGCGGGGGGCCCAATGAGCAGTTCTTC. Protein sequence: CAISESGGPNEQFF.

This clone appeared a few times. This chain links TRBV4-3 with TRBJ1-6, with D unresolved. Trimming shortened V by 0 bases and J by 10 bases, and 7 bases separated the two germline ends. Germline V gives CDR1 LGHNA, CDR2 YSLEER. The CDR3 contains 13 residues. CDR3 amino acids: CASSQDRGSPLHF. In nucleotides, the CDR3 is TGCGCCAGCAGCCAAGACCGCGGCTCACCCCTCCACTTT.

The chain links TRBV2 to TRBJ2-3; perhaps TRBD1 as D (6 bases). The CDR3 consists of 15 residues. Per the germline V gene, CDR1 is SNHLY and CDR2 is FYNNEI. V was trimmed by 4 bases and J by 2 bases, leaving 13 bases between them. The chain's CDR3 is CASSATTGFTDTQYF. The CDR3, as DNA: TGTGCCAGCAGTGCTACAACAGGGTTCACAGATACGCAGTATTTT.

The rearrangement links TRBV9 to TRBJ2-1; D may be TRBD2 (5 bases). The CDR3 consists of 18 residues. Between the trimmed V and J ends, which lost 4 bases and 5 bases, there was a span of 25 bases. CDR1 and CDR2 from the germline V gene are SGDLS and YYNGEE. The CDR3 here is CASSLEDSTARLNNEQFF. CDR3 nucleotides: TGTGCCAGCAGCTTAGAGGACTCTACAGCCAGGCTAAACAATGAGCAGTTCTTC.

This chain joins TRBV7-9 and TRBJ1-1; maybe TRBD1 (5 bases). V gave up 2 bases and J gave up 4 bases, with 11 bases separating them. Germline V gives CDR1 SEHNR, CDR2 FQNEAQ (reference sequence). CDR3 size: 14 residues. The CDR3 loop reads CASSLNQGITEAFF. The CDR3 coding sequence is TGTGCCAGCAGCTTAAATCAGGGTATCACTGAAGCTTTCTTT.

The table lists this clone with a count of one. The chain couples TRBV7-8 to TRBJ2-7; TRBD1 matches at 9 bases. The J segment lost 1 base and the V segment lost 3 bases, leaving 7 bases of the junction unmatched. The germline V gene encodes CDR1 SGHVS and CDR2 FQNEAQ. The CDR3 is 16 residues long. The CDR3 spells CASSFRQGGTSYEQYF. CDR3 nucleotides: TGTGCCAGCAGCTTTAGACAGGGGGGCACTTCCTACGAGCAGTACTTC.

This chain connects TRBV7-2 to TRBJ2-5, with a tentative D call TRBD1 (5 bases). CDR1 is SGHTA, CDR2 FQGNSA, per germline. This CDR3 is 13 amino acids long. V was pared by 4 bases and J by 5 bases, with 11 bases between. The CDR3 here is CASSSQGGETQYF. The CDR3 DNA reads as TGTGCCAGCAGCTCCCAGGGTGGGGAGACCCAGTACTTC.

The chain employs TRBV19 and TRBJ2-5; TRBD2 matches 11 bases. Trimming took 5 bases from V and 1 from J; bases not matched to a gene: 12. Germline values: CDR1 LNHDA, CDR2 SQIVND (reference sequence). CDR3 length equals 18 residues. Written as DNA, the CDR3 is TGTGCCAGTAGTCTCCCTCCGCTACTAGCGGGGGTCCAAGAGACCCAGTACTTC. Its translation: CASSLPPLLAGVQETQYF.

The chain carries TRBV2 and TRBJ1-5; 9 positions match TRBD1. CDR1 SNHLY and CDR2 FYNNEI come from the germline V gene. The CDR3 covers 14 residues. J lost 6 bases, V lost 6 bases, and 6 bases had no gene match. This CDR3 reads CASRGGQGLQPQHF. As DNA, the CDR3 is TGTGCCAGCAGGGGGGGACAGGGACTTCAGCCCCAGCATTTT.

This clone was seen a handful of times. This chain uses TRBV5-8 with TRBJ2-5; 7 nucleotides agree with TRBD1. CDR1 and CDR2 (germline): SGHTS, YDEGEE. V shed 4 bases, J shed 2 bases, and the junction held 11 bases outside the gene matches. This CDR3 contains 16 residues. In DNA form, the CDR3 reads TGTGCCAGCAGCCTAGGGGGCGGACAGCTACAAGAGACCCAGTACTTC. Translating it yields CASSLGGGQLQETQYF.

The genes are TRBV28 and TRBJ1-2, with TRBD1 as a possible D gene (5 bases). CDR3 length: 12 amino acids. CDR1 is MDHEN, CDR2 SYDVKM, per germline. V gave up 8 bases and J gave up 8 bases, with 15 bases separating them. Here the CDR3 DNA reads TGTGCCAGCTCCGCGGGGGGTCTAGGCTACACCTTC. Its protein product is CASSAGGLGYTF.

This chain uses TRBV5-4 with TRBJ2-2; 11 bases are shared with TRBD1. CDR3 size: 15 residues. Looked up from germline, CDR1 is SGHNT and CDR2 is YYREEE (reference sequence). With V trimmed by 2 bases and J by 6 bases, 3 bases remained unmatched. The CDR3 sequence is CASSLPGQGAGELFF. DNA of the CDR3: TGTGCCAGCAGCTTACCGGGACAGGGGGCCGGGGAGCTGTTTTTT. The full variable domain, rest sourced from reference TRBV5-4 and TRBJ2-2, is ETGVTQSPTHLIKTRGQQVTLRCSSQSGHNTVSWYQQALGQGPQFIFQYYREEENGRGNFPPRFSGLQFPNYSSELNVNALELDDSALYLCASSLPGQGAGELFFGEGSRLTVL.

The rearrangement uses TRBV25-1 and TRBJ1-1; TRBD1 is a possible D gene (6 bases). With 6 bases removed from V and 4 bases from J, the gap between germline ends came to 15 bases. The CDR3 consists of 14 residues. Germline CDR1 MGHDK, CDR2 SYGVNS. The CDR3 spells CASRPAGAGTEAFF. The CDR3 DNA reads as TGTGCCAGCAGGCCGGCGGGGGCTGGCACTGAAGCTTTCTTT.

This chain uses TRBV12-5 with TRBJ2-6; D may be TRBD2 (6 bases). CDR1 and CDR2 (germline): LGHNT, FRNRAP. The CDR3 totals 20 residues. Deletions cut 0 bases from V and 4 bases from J, with 22 bases between. This CDR3 reads CASGLVTGELKGAGANVLTF. CDR3 nucleotides: TGTGCTAGTGGTTTGGTAACGGGAGAACTCAAAGGGGCAGGGGCCAACGTCCTGACTTTC.

This clone was seen only once. The J gene is TRBJ2-5, the V gene TRBV18; D is perhaps TRBD1 (5 bases). Germline V gives CDR1 KGHSH, CDR2 LQKENI. Trimming removed 3 bases at V and 3 bases at J, with 8 bases between. The CDR3 length is 13 residues. CDR3 protein: CASSPGQKETQYF. In DNA, the CDR3 is TGTGCCAGCTCACCGGGGCAGAAAGAGACCCAGTACTTC.

The chain uses TRBV7-2 and TRBJ2-5; 7 nucleotides agree with TRBD2. Germline loops: CDR1 SGHTA, CDR2 FQGNSA. This CDR3 contains 15 residues. The V segment lost 1 base and the J segment 4 bases; nucleotides outside the gene matches: 6. Here the CDR3 DNA reads TGTGCCAGCAGCTTAGGGCCAGCGGGGCGAGAGACCCAGTACTTC. Translated: CASSLGPAGRETQYF.

This chain links TRBV6-2 or TRBV6-3 with TRBJ1-1; TRBD1 agrees at 9 bases. The CDR3 is 14 residues long. The trim removed 5 bases at V and 3 bases at J, leaving 4 bases unmatched. CDR1 and CDR2 (germline): MNHEY, SVGEGT. The CDR3 region is CASSQDRGYTEAFF. DNA of the CDR3: TGTGCCAGCAGTCAGGACAGGGGATACACTGAAGCTTTCTTT.

This chain joins TRBV27 and TRBJ1-6, with TRBD1 matching over 10 bases. Losses at the gene ends were 4 bases for V and 14 bases for J; bases not matched to a gene: 5. The germline V gene encodes CDR1 MNHEY and CDR2 SMNVEV (reference sequence). The CDR3 covers 13 residues. The CDR3 region has the DNA TGTGCCAGCAGTTGGGGACAGGGGTTGACCCTCCACTTT. Translating gives CASSWGQGLTLHF.

This clone was observed a single time. The V and J genes are TRBV30 and TRBJ1-1; D call uncertain. V dropped 0 bases and J dropped 4 bases, with 9 bases sitting between them. This CDR3 comprises 13 residues. Germline V CDR1 and CDR2: GTSNPN, SVGIG (reference sequence). CDR3 in DNA: TGTGCCTGGAGTGTAAATTTAATCACTGAAGCTTTCTTT. This translates into CAWSVNLITEAFF.

J is TRBJ2-1 and V is TRBV5-4; tentatively, D is TRBD1 or TRBD2 (5 bases each). The germline V gene has CDR1 SGHNT and CDR2 YYREEE (reference sequence). The CDR3 covers 15 residues. V was trimmed by 4 bases and J by 5 bases, leaving 16 bases between them. The CDR3 is CASSMGPGMNNEQFF. In DNA form, the CDR3 reads TGTGCCAGCAGCATGGGACCGGGGATGAACAATGAGCAGTTCTTC.

The J gene is TRBJ2-7, the V gene TRBV6-6, with 13 bases fitting TRBD2. Trimming took 10 bases from V and 2 from J; bases not matched to a gene: 8. This CDR3 is 15 amino acids long. From germline, CDR1 is MNHNY and CDR2 SVGAGI (reference sequence). The CDR3 spells CATTYGTSGAYEQYV. CDR3 nucleotide sequence: TGTGCCACCACCTATGGGACTAGCGGGGCCTACGAGCAGTACGTC.

CDR3 residues: CASSPAGGGGNVLTF. The CDR3 DNA sequence: TGTGCCAGCTCACCAGCAGGGGGCGGTGGAAACGTCCTGACTTTC. The chain has TRBV18 and TRBJ2-6; 8 bases match TRBD1. The CDR3 runs 15 residues. Germline-derived CDR1 and CDR2 are KGHSH and LQKENI. The ends lost 2 bases at V and 10 bases at J; junction bases unmatched: 7.

This clone has more than one count but fewer than ten. Sequence at one end of the junction differs from germline and may be a read error. The chain is built from TRBV7-9 and TRBJ2-2; TRBD2 is a possible D gene (5 bases). The CDR3 consists of 16 residues. Per the germline V gene, CDR1 is SEHNR and CDR2 is FQNEAQ (reference sequence). The chain's CDR3 is CASSLGYPSNSGELFF. Here the CDR3 DNA reads TGTGCCAGCAGCTTAGGATACCCTAGCAACAGCGGGGAGCTGTTTTTT.

The chain links TRBV18 to TRBJ1-5; D is ambiguous. Trimming cost V 2 bases and J 5 bases, with 7 bases left between them. Germline V CDR1 and CDR2: KGHSH, LQKENI. This CDR3 contains 13 residues. This chain's CDR3 is CASSPMADQPQHF. In DNA form, the CDR3 reads TGTGCCAGCTCACCAATGGCGGATCAGCCCCAGCATTTT. The full variable domain, rest sourced from reference TRBV18 and TRBJ1-5, is NAGVMQNPRHLVRRRGQEARLRCSPMKGHSHVYWYRQLPEEGLKFMVYLQKENIIDESGMPKERFSAEFPKEGPSILRIQQVVRGDSAAYFCASSPMADQPQHFGDGTRLSIL.

The sample holds one count of this clone. The CDR3 region is CASSLGAGARDTQYF. Written as DNA, the CDR3 is TGTGCCAGCAGCTTAGGGGCAGGGGCGCGAGATACGCAGTATTTT. The chain uses TRBV7-2 and TRBJ2-3; a possible D gene is TRBD1 (6 bases). The CDR3 is made up of 15 amino acids. V lost 1 base, J lost 5 bases, and 13 bases lay in between. Germline V gives CDR1 SGHTA, CDR2 FQGNSA. The whole variable domain, remainder taken from reference TRBV7-2 and TRBJ2-3, is GAGVSQSPSNKVTEKGKDVELRCDPISGHTALYWYRQSLGQGLEFLIYFQGNSAPDKSGLPSDRFSAERTGGSVSTLTIQRTQQEDSAVYLCASSLGAGARDTQYFGPGTRLTVL.